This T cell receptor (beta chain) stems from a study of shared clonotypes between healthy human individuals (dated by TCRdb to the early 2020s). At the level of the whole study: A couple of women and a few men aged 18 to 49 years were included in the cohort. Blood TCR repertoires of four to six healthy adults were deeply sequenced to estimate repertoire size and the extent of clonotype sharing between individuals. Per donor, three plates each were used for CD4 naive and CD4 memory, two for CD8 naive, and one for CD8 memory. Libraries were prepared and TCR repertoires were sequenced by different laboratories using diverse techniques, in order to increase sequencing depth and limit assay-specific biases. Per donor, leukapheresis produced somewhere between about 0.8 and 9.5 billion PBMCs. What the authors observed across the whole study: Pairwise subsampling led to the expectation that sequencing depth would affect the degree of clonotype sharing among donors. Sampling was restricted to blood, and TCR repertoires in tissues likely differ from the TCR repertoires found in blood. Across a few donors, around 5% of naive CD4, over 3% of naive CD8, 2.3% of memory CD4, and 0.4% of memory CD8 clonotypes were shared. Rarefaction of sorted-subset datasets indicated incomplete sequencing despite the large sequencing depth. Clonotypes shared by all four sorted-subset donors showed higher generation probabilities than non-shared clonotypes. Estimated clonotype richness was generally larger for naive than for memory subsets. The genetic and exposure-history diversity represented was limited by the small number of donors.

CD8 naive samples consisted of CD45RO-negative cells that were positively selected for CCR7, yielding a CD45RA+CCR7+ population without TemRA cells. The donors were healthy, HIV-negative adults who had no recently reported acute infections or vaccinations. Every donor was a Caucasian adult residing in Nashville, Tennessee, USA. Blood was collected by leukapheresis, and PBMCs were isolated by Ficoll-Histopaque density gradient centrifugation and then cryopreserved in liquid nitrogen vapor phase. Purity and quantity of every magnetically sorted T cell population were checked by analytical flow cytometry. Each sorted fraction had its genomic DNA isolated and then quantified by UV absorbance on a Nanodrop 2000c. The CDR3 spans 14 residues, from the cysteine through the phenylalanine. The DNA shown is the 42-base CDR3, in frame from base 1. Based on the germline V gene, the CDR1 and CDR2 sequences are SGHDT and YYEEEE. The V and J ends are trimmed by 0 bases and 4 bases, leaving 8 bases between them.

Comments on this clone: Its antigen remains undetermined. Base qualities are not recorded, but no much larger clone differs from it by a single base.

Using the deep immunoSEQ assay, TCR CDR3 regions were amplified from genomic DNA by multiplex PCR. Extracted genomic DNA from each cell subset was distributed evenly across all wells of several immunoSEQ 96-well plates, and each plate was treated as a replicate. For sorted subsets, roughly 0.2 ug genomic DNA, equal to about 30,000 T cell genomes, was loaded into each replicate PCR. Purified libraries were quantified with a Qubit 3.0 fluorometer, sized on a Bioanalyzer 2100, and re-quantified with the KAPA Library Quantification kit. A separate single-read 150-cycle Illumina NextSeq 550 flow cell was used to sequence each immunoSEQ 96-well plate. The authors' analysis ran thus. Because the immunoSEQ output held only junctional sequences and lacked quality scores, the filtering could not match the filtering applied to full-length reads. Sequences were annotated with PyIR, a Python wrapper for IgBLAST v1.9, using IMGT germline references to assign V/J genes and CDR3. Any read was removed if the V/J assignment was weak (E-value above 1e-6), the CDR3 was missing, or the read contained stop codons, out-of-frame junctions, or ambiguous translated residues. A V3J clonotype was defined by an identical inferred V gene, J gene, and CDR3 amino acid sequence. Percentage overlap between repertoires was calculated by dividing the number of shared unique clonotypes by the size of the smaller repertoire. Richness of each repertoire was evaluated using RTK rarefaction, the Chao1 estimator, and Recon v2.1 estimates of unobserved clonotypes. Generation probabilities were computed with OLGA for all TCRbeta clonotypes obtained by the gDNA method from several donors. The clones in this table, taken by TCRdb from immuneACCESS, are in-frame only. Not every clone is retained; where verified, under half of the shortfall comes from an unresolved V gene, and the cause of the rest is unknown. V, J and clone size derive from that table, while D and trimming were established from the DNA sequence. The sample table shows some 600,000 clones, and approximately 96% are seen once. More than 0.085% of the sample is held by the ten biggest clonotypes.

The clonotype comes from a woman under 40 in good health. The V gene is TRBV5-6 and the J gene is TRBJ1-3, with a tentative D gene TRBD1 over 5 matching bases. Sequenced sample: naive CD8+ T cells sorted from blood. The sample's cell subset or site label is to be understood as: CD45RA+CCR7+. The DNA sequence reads TGTGCCAGCAGCTTGGCAGGGAACGGAAACACCATATATTTT. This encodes CASSLAGNGNTIYF.